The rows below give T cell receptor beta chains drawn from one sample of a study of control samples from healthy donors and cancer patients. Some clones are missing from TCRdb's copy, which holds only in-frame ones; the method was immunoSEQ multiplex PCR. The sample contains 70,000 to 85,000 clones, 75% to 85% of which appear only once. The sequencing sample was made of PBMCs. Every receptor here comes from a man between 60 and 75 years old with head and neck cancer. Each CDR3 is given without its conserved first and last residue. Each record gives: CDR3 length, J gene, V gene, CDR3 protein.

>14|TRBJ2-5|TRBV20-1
SASPLAGLYGETQY
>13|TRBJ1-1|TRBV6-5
ASSAQRTAWAEAF
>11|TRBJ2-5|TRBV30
AWTSSGVETQY
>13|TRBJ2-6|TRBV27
ASSLRGRGANVLT
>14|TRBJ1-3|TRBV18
ASSPPSGRFGNTIY
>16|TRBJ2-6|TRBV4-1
ASSPGGRGRSGANVLT
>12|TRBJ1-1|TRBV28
ASSLWNRGQGAF
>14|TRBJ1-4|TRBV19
ASSAPDGATNEKLF
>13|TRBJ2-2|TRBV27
ASSLTGVGAGELF
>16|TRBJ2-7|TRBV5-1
ASSPGLAGGRYSYEQY
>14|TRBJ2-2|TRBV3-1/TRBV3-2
ASSQEGKGLPGELF
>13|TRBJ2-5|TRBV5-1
ASSLGLAGGETQY
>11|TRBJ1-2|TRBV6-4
ASSWGQGSGYT
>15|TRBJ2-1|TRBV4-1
ASSQAKEPMSYNEQF
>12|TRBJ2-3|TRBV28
ASSFLSGPDTQY
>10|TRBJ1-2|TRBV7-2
ASSLMGGGYT
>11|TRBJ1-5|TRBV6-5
ASSDSSAQPQH
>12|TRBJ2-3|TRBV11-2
ASSPIVGTDTQY
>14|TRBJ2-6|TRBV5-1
ASSLGGSSGANVLT
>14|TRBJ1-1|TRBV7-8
ASSLIPVQDGAEAF
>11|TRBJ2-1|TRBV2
ASSEARGSEQF
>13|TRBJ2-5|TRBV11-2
ASRSLKGAGETQY
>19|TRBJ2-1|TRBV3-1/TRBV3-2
ASSQGSRLMLRTSGKNEQF
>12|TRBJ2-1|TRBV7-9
ASSSGSTLRDPF
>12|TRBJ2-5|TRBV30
AYRTSPSQETQY
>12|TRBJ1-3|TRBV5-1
ASSLGMGSNTIY
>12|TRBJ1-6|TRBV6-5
ASRQGARNSPLH
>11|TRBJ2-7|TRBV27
ASSFSGFGEQY
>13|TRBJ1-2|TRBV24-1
ATSDRGQGVYGYT
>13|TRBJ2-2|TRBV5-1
ASSFGTLLTGELF
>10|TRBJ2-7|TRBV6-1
ASSGSPYEQY
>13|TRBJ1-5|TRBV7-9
ASSFGGGSNQPQH
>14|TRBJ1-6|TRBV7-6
ASSLVPSSYNSPLH
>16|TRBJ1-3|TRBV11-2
ASSSFEGPKNSGNTIY
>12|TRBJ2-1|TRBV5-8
ASSTGTGHNEQF
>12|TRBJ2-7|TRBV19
ASSIMRDVYEQY
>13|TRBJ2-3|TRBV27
ASNRGGTSTDTQY
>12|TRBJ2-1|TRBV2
ASRGLAASEEQF
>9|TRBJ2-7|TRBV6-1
ASSEWYEQY
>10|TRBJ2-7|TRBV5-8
ASSLRGYEQY
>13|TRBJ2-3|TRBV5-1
ASSWGEGRTDTQY
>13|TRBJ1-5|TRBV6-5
ASSFSGHSNQPQH